This passage covers 30 T cell receptor beta chains from one sample sequenced in a study of shared clonotypes between healthy human individuals. Profiled with immunoSEQ multiplex PCR; TCRdb holds only in-frame clones, not every one. The table has roughly 2.6 million clones, around nine tenths seen once. The specimen sequenced was naive CD4+ T cells sorted from blood. Subset described: CD45RA+ positively selected. The source is a man between 18 and 35 years old in good health.

This rearrangement joins TRBV19 to TRBJ1-2; weak D call: TRBD1 (5 bases). Germline V gives CDR1 LNHDA, CDR2 SQIVND (reference sequence). The CDR3 is 16 residues long. The V end lost 6 bases, the J end lost 1 base, and 18 bases lay between the germline ends. CDR3 coding DNA: TGTGCCAGTAGCCTCTCTGGGGCGGTTTATAACTATGGCTACACCTTC. Its translation is CASSLSGAVYNYGYTF.

The chain combines TRBV27 with TRBJ2-1, with 9 bases fitting TRBD2. Germline V gene data show CDR1 as MNHEY and CDR2 as SMNVEV (reference sequence). Trimming removed 2 bases from V and 7 bases from J; junction bases left unmatched: 6. The CDR3 runs 15 residues. This CDR3 reads CASSLAGTSLNEQFF. DNA of the CDR3: TGTGCCAGCAGTTTAGCAGGGACTAGCTTAAATGAGCAGTTCTTC.

The chain uses TRBV28 and TRBJ2-1; 7 nucleotides line up with TRBD2. V dropped 7 bases and J dropped 2; count of bases not matched to a gene: 8. The CDR3 length is 15 residues. Germline CDR1 reads MDHEN; CDR2 reads SYDVKM. DNA of the CDR3: TGTGCCAGCATGGCTAGCGGTCTAGCCTACAATGAGCAGTTCTTC. This translates into CASMASGLAYNEQFF.

The chain employs TRBV27 and TRBJ1-5, with 8 positions matching TRBD1. The junction had 7 bases not matched to a gene; V was cut back by 3 bases and J by 0 bases. Germline V gene lookup returns CDR1 MNHEY and CDR2 SMNVEV (reference sequence). The CDR3 sequence is 17 residues long. The CDR3 nucleotides are TGTGCCAGCAGTTTTAGGAGGACAGGGCTTAGCAATCAGCCCCAGCATTTT. This encodes CASSFRRTGLSNQPQHF.

J is TRBJ2-1 and V is TRBV6-5; 9 bases are shared with TRBD1. Germline CDR1 reads MNHEY; CDR2 reads SVGAGI. V shed 8 bases and J 7 bases; nucleotides not matched to a gene: 6. The CDR3 sequence is 13 residues long. The CDR3 region is CASSGTGLNEQFF. CDR3 DNA sequence: TGTGCCAGCTCAGGGACAGGGCTGAATGAGCAGTTCTTC.

This rearrangement joins TRBV5-4 to TRBJ1-4, with TRBD1 matching over 7 bases. Germline trimming cut 4 bases from V and 8 bases from J; bases unmatched to any gene: 5. Germline assignment: CDR1 SGHNT and CDR2 YYREEE (reference sequence). This CDR3 comprises 13 residues. The CDR3 loop reads CASSAGQQEKLFF. CDR3 sequence (DNA): TGTGCCAGCAGCGCGGGACAGCAGGAAAAACTGTTTTTT. Using reference TRBV5-4 and TRBJ1-4 for the parts outside the CDR3, the full variable domain is ETGVTQSPTHLIKTRGQQVTLRCSSQSGHNTVSWYQQALGQGPQFIFQYYREEENGRGNFPPRFSGLQFPNYSSELNVNALELDDSALYLCASSAGQQEKLFFGSGTQLSVL.

The rearrangement links TRBV30 to TRBJ2-3; 10 positions match TRBD2. The trim removed 0 bases at V and 10 bases at J, leaving 10 bases unmatched. Looked up from germline, CDR1 is GTSNPN and CDR2 is SVGIG (reference sequence). The CDR3 is made up of 15 amino acids. This CDR3 reads CAWSVLAGGRSPQYF. For the CDR3, the DNA is TGTGCCTGGAGTGTGTTAGCGGGGGGTCGGTCCCCGCAGTATTTT.

This chain joins TRBV23-1 and TRBJ1-2, with TRBD1 identical over 9 bases. TRBV23-1 counts as an open reading frame of uncertain function. This CDR3 has 18 amino acids. With 6 bases clipped from V and 7 bases from J, the junction kept 21 bases outside the gene matches. Written as DNA, the CDR3 is TGCGCCAGCAGCAACAGGGGAATACACAGGGGGCCATTGGGTGGCTACACCTTC. Translation: CASSNRGIHRGPLGGYTF.

The CDR3: CASSGTGGYNEQFF. The CDR3, as DNA: TGTGCCAGCAGCGGGACAGGGGGCTACAATGAGCAGTTCTTC. This rearrangement joins TRBV6-1 to TRBJ2-1, with 11 bases that match TRBD1. The CDR3 spans 14 residues. CDR1 and CDR2 from the germline V gene are MNHNS and SASEGT. The trim removed 6 bases at V and 3 bases at J, leaving 1 base unmatched.

Notes on this clone: Other DNA sequences in this specimen translate into the identical CDR3. This chain joins TRBV18 and TRBJ2-7; 12 nucleotides line up with TRBD1. V was clipped by 3 bases and J by 0 bases; unmatched bases: 0. The CDR3 totals 15 residues. Germline V gene sequence: CDR1 KGHSH, CDR2 LQKENI. CDR3 sequence reads: CASSPGQGASYEQYF. The CDR3 bases are TGTGCCAGCTCACCGGGACAGGGGGCCTCCTACGAGCAGTACTTC.

Note on this clone: At the DNA level, this CDR3 is encoded by other sequences in the same sample as well. The CDR3 loop reads CASSVGPGSYNEQFF. CDR3 in DNA: TGTGCCAGCAGCGTAGGTCCGGGGTCCTACAATGAGCAGTTCTTC. V and J are TRBV9 and TRBJ2-1, with TRBD2 as a possible D gene (5 bases). The V end was cut by 0 bases, the J end by 1 base, with 8 bases between. The CDR3 runs 15 residues. Germline assignment: CDR1 SGDLS and CDR2 YYNGEE.

The chain carries TRBV6-6 and TRBJ2-7; D may match TRBD1 or TRBD2 (6 bases each). V lost 6 bases and J 2 bases, leaving 20 bases between the germline ends. This CDR3 has 16 residues. Germline CDR1 MNHNY, CDR2 SVGAGI (reference sequence). The CDR3 DNA follows: TGTGCCAGCAGCTCACGGGGGCAGGACGGGACCTACGAGCAGTACTTC. Protein product: CASSSRGQDGTYEQYF.

The rearrangement uses TRBV6-6 and TRBJ1-3; no clear D gene. The germline V gene has CDR1 MNHNY and CDR2 SVGAGI (reference sequence). V lost 7 bases, J lost 0 bases, and 10 bases lay in between. CDR3 size: 14 residues. CDR3 sequence reads: CASTQINSGNTIYF. The CDR3 coding sequence is TGTGCCAGCACTCAGATCAACTCTGGAAACACCATATATTTT.

Regarding this clone: Other DNA sequences within the sample encode an identical CDR3. The CDR3 sequence is CASSLDRGSYNEQFF. The CDR3 DNA is TGTGCCAGCAGCTTAGACAGGGGTTCCTACAATGAGCAGTTCTTC. V usage is TRBV11-3 and J usage is TRBJ2-1, with D tentatively TRBD1 (6 bases). Germline lookup yields CDR1 SGHNT and CDR2 YENEEA. V lost 0 bases, J lost 1 base, and 7 bases lay in between. This CDR3 region has 15 residues.

The chain recombines TRBV28 with TRBJ2-1, with D tentatively TRBD1 (6 bases). CDR1 is MDHEN, CDR2 SYDVKM, per germline. Trimming removed 5 bases from V and 10 bases from J, with 24 bases in between. The CDR3 runs to 16 residues. The CDR3 nucleotides read TGTGCCAGCAGTCCCTCAGGGCCCACTCCAAGGGGGGAGCAGTTCTTC. This sequence encodes CASSPSGPTPRGEQFF. Full variable domain (outside the CDR3, taken from reference TRBV28 and TRBJ2-1): DVKVTQSSRYLVKRTGEKVFLECVQDMDHENMFWYRQDPGLGLRLIYFSYDVKMKEKGDIPEGYSVSREKKERFSLILESASTNQTSMYLCASSPSGPTPRGEQFFGPGTRLTVL.

Worth noting for this clone: Other DNA sequences in this sample translate to the same CDR3. The chain carries TRBV7-2 and TRBJ1-5, with D hard to call. The CDR3 is made up of 13 amino acids. Germline CDR1 reads SGHTA; CDR2 reads FQGNSA. Trimming removed 0 bases from V and 6 bases from J, with 6 bases in between. This CDR3 reads CASSLAAGQPQHF. In nucleotides, the CDR3 is TGTGCCAGCAGCTTAGCAGCGGGTCAGCCCCAGCATTTT.

The gene calls are TRBV9 and TRBJ2-3, with D perhaps TRBD2 (6 bases). V was shortened by 4 bases and J by 3 bases, with 21 bases between the two germline ends. There are 17 residues in the CDR3. Germline loops: CDR1 SGDLS, CDR2 YYNGEE. CDR3 nucleotide sequence: TGTGCCAGCAGCTCACCTTTGCGGGGTTATTCAACAGATACGCAGTATTTT. It translates to CASSSPLRGYSTDTQYF.

As concerns this clone: Other DNA sequences in this sample translate to the same CDR3. The V gene is TRBV5-1, the J gene TRBJ1-2; the match to TRBD1 covers 7 bases. The V gene end was trimmed by 4 bases and the J gene end by 5 bases; junction bases not matched to a gene: 5. This CDR3 is 13 amino acids long. In germline, CDR1 is SGHRS, CDR2 YFSETQ. The CDR3 bases are TGCGCCAGCAGCCCGGGACAGTTATATGGCTACACCTTC. As protein: CASSPGQLYGYTF.

The V call is TRBV19, the J call TRBJ2-2; D not resolved. CDR1 and CDR2 from the germline V gene are LNHDA and SQIVND (reference sequence). The CDR3 is made up of 12 amino acids. V shed 3 bases and J shed 10 bases, with 9 bases lying between them. The CDR3 bases are TGTGCCAGTAGTATCGACCGTAAGGAGCTGTTTTTT. This encodes CASSIDRKELFF.

This clone occurred a few times. The CDR3 DNA is TGTGCCAGCAGCAAGAAACAGGGGGGGTCTGAAGCTTTCTTT. Translation: CASSKKQGGSEAFF. This sequence joins TRBV7-9 and TRBJ1-1, with TRBD1 identical over 8 bases. CDR3 length equals 14 residues. CDR1 is SEHNR and CDR2 is FQNEAQ in the germline V gene (reference sequence). Trimming took 5 bases from V and 6 from J; bases not matched to a gene: 8.

V and J are TRBV30 and TRBJ2-3; 8 bases align to TRBD2. The V and J ends lost 1 base and 5 bases, in that order; junction bases with no gene match: 2. CDR1 GTSNPN and CDR2 SVGIG come from the germline V gene (reference sequence). The CDR3 loop spans 13 amino acids. In nucleotides, the CDR3 is TGTGCCTGGAGTGGCGGGGGGATAGATACGCAGTATTTT. The encoded protein is CAWSGGGIDTQYF.

CDR3: CASTTVEREYEQYF. CDR3 bases: TGTGCCAGCACCACCGTGGAGCGGGAGTACGAGCAGTACTTC. The rearrangement uses TRBV7-2 and TRBJ2-7, with 8 bases fitting TRBD2. Germline CDR1 is SGHTA and CDR2 is FQGNSA. With V trimmed by 7 bases and J by 4 bases, 9 bases remained unmatched. CDR3 length equals 14 residues.

The CDR3 sequence is CASSPISRSNTGELFF. The CDR3, as DNA: TGTGCCAGCAGCCCTATCTCCCGCTCGAACACCGGGGAGCTGTTTTTT. The chain uses TRBV5-4 and TRBJ2-2, with D uncertain. V was pared by 4 bases and J by 0 bases, with 13 bases between. Germline V gene data show CDR1 as SGHNT and CDR2 as YYREEE (reference sequence). This CDR3 is 16 amino acids long. Together with reference TRBV5-4 and TRBJ2-2, the CDR3 gives the full variable domain: ETGVTQSPTHLIKTRGQQVTLRCSSQSGHNTVSWYQQALGQGPQFIFQYYREEENGRGNFPPRFSGLQFPNYSSELNVNALELDDSALYLCASSPISRSNTGELFFGEGSRLTVL.

This chain uses TRBV5-6 with TRBJ2-2; tentatively, D is TRBD1 (8 bases). Germline V gene data show CDR1 as SGHDT and CDR2 as YYEEEE. The CDR3 sequence is 15 residues long. V gave up 3 bases and J gave up 5 bases, with 14 bases separating them. The CDR3 nucleotides are TGTGCCAGCAGCTCCGACAGGGGAGGGACCGGGGAGCTGTTTTTT. Amino acids: CASSSDRGGTGELFF. The variable domain in full, completed from reference TRBV5-6 and TRBJ2-2, reads DAGVTQSPTHLIKTRGQQVTLRCSPKSGHDTVSWYQQALGQGPQFIFQYYEEEERQRGNFPDRFSGHQFPNYSSELNVNALLLGDSALYLCASSSDRGGTGELFFGEGSRLTVL.

V is TRBV2 and J is TRBJ1-2; 8 positions agree with TRBD1. Germline CDR1 reads SNHLY; CDR2 reads FYNNEI. Trimming removed 5 bases from V and 8 bases from J; junction bases left unmatched: 10. The CDR3 runs 14 residues. CDR3 coding DNA: TGTGCCAGCAGTAAAGAGGACAGGGTGGACGGCTACACCTTC. Its translation: CASSKEDRVDGYTF.

The rearrangement joins TRBV4-1 to TRBJ2-1; 11 nucleotides line up with TRBD2. CDR1 and CDR2 from the germline V gene are MGHRA and YSYEKL. The CDR3 runs to 18 residues. V was pared by 4 bases and J by 2 bases, with 10 bases of the junction left unmatched. The CDR3 DNA follows: TGCGCCAGCAGCCTCCTACTAGCGGGGGTGGGCACCTACAATGAGCAGTTCTTC. Amino acid sequence: CASSLLLAGVGTYNEQFF.

This clone was picked up one time. The chain employs TRBV5-1 and TRBJ1-1; D is possibly TRBD1 (5 bases). The germline V gene has CDR1 SGHRS and CDR2 YFSETQ. The CDR3 consists of 14 residues. Trimming took off 4 bases at V and 0 bases at J, with 10 bases between the two ends. Here the CDR3 reads CASSHGTVNTEAFF. The CDR3 nucleotides read TGCGCCAGCAGCCACGGGACGGTGAACACTGAAGCTTTCTTT.

This clone has a single count. This chain uses TRBV28 with TRBJ1-5, with D possibly being TRBD1 (5 bases). This CDR3 region has 15 residues. Germline CDR1 MDHEN, CDR2 SYDVKM. Deletions cut 6 bases from V and 0 bases from J, with 12 bases between. In nucleotides, the CDR3 is TGTGCCAGCAGCCCGAGGGGATATAGCAATCAGCCCCAGCATTTT. Translation: CASSPRGYSNQPQHF. Filled out from reference TRBV28 and TRBJ1-5, the complete variable domain reads DVKVTQSSRYLVKRTGEKVFLECVQDMDHENMFWYRQDPGLGLRLIYFSYDVKMKEKGDIPEGYSVSREKKERFSLILESASTNQTSMYLCASSPRGYSNQPQHFGDGTRLSIL.

The V and J genes are TRBV12-5 and TRBJ2-3, with D possibly TRBD1 on 6 matching bases. The CDR3 sequence is 14 residues long. The germline CDR1 and CDR2 sequences are LGHNT and FRNRAP. Trimming removed 1 base at V and 7 bases at J, with 12 bases between. The CDR3 sequence is CASGLGIQGNTQYF. The CDR3 bases are TGTGCTAGTGGTTTGGGGATCCAGGGGAATACGCAGTATTTT.

The genes are TRBV28 and TRBJ1-4; the D is unclear. This CDR3 region has 15 residues. The V end lost 6 bases, the J end lost 8 bases, and 19 bases lay between the germline ends. The germline CDR1 and CDR2 sequences are MDHEN and SYDVKM. In DNA, the CDR3 is TGTGCCAGCAGCGAAACCGGGAGGCTTGGGGAAAAACTGTTTTTT. Amino acids: CASSETGRLGEKLFF.